Described below is a single T cell receptor (beta chain) sequence and its context. Antigen specificity is unknown. This entry is derived from a study of response to subunit inactivated influenza vaccine. The study, taken as a whole, reports: The authors suggested that every seasonal influenza vaccination recruits few new T cells.

A single record per CDR3 protein comes from TCRdb applying MiXCR to the RT-PCR reads. The sample includes around 710,000 distinct CDR3 sequences, approximately 15% of them seen just once. This CDR3 contains 14 residues. Germline CDR1 and CDR2: KGHSH and LQKENI. V was clipped by 5 bases and J by 4 bases; unmatched bases: 6. The material sequenced was PBMCs from blood, taken 14 to 15 days before vaccination. The chain carries TRBV18 and TRBJ2-5; TRBD1 agrees at 8 bases. This TCR derives from a man in his fifties or sixties who received an inactivated influenza vaccine. CDR3 protein: CASSGMDRAETQYF. The DNA for the CDR3 is TGTGCCAGCTCAGGAATGGACAGGGCAGAGACCCAGTACTTC.